This T cell receptor (beta chain) was retrieved from a study of cytotoxic CD8 clonotypes in ibrutinib-treated CLL. Libraries were prepared by immunoSEQ multiplex PCR; TCRdb keeps only in-frame clonotypes and omits some of them. In the table there are 200,000 to 250,000 clones, more than 65% of which are singletons. Libraries of TCR beta were made from 1.5 to 2 micrograms of genomic DNA that came from cryopreserved PBMCs. The CDR3 runs 14 residues. V gave up 6 bases and J gave up 5 bases; unmatched junction bases: 4. Germline V gene data show CDR1 as SGDLS and CDR2 as YYNGEE. This TCR came from a human donor with chronic lymphocytic leukemia. This specimen was PBMCs, taken after 12 months of ibrutinib treatment. The J gene is TRBJ2-1, the V gene TRBV9; 11 bases are shared with TRBD2. CDR3 in amino acids: CASKGTSGDNEQFF. CDR3 in DNA: TGTGCCAGCAAAGGGACTAGCGGAGACAATGAGCAGTTCTTC.